This is a list of T cell receptor beta chains from one sample in a study of T cells in Graves' hyperthyroidism and ophthalmopathy. One entry per CDR3 protein results from TCRdb running MiXCR on the multiplex PCR reads. The sample shows 250,000 to 300,000 distinct CDR3 sequences, 10% to 15% of them seen only once. Material for sequencing was blood. Receptors were obtained from a young woman with Graves' hyperthyroidism that later progressed to Graves' ophthalmopathy. Both conserved end residues are trimmed from each CDR3. Each record gives: V gene, J gene, CDR3 protein.

>TRBV10-3|TRBJ2-7
AIRAGTSDSSYEQY
>TRBV7-9|TRBJ2-7
ASSDPSGSTYEQY
>TRBV4-1|TRBJ2-1
ASSQEPPSGRPLNEQF
>TRBV4-3|TRBJ2-1
ASSQDGEEAYNEQF
>TRBV15|TRBJ2-7
ATSRISTGGEQY
>TRBV20-1|TRBJ1-1
SARGGAGMNTEAF
>TRBV5-1|TRBJ2-7
ASSFGPASTGVIYEQY
>TRBV6-2/TRBV6-3|TRBJ1-1
ASSYEGSRTEAF
>TRBV20-1|TRBJ2-3
SARGQTRTADTQY
>TRBV19|TRBJ1-1
ATREDRANTEAF
>TRBV6-1|TRBJ1-2
ASSDRGRSGYT
>TRBV28|TRBJ1-3
ANSGQPAGNTIY
>TRBV3-1|TRBJ2-1
ASSQNTGTINEQF
>TRBV7-3|TRBJ2-7
ASSLMPGVYEQY
>TRBV27|TRBJ2-2
ASSSGTGVYTGELF
>TRBV28|TRBJ1-1
ASSFIRSQNTEAF
>TRBV20-1|TRBJ2-3
SATPGTRAGDTQY
>TRBV20-1|TRBJ1-5
SATGGTANQPQH
>TRBV9|TRBJ2-3
ASSVGEAGGADTQY